These T cell receptor beta chains were read from a single sample in a study of T cell changes during pregnancy in multiple sclerosis. Libraries were prepared by immunoSEQ multiplex PCR; TCRdb keeps only in-frame clonotypes and omits some of them. The table has 55,000 to 80,000 clones, around 90% seen once. The sample was peripheral blood, taken after pregnancy. These receptors were taken from a female donor in good health, enrolled as a control in a pregnancy study. Each CDR3 is given with its conserved first and last residue. Each record gives: V gene, J gene, D gene, CDR3 length, clone size, CDR3 protein, CDR3 DNA. A D gene is named only where the DNA matches it firmly. Only part of the rows carry a size: once, few, many, or a class if the clone is expanded.

>TRBV2|TRBJ2-1|TRBD2|15|NA
CASSDRTSSSNEQFF
TGTGCCAGCAGTGACAGGACTAGCTCTTCCAATGAGCAGTTCTTC
>TRBV7-9|TRBJ2-5|NA|17|NA
CASSLGLASAYQETQYF
TGTGCCAGCAGCTTAGGATTGGCTAGCGCATACCAAGAGACCCAGTACTTC
>TRBV27|TRBJ2-1|TRBD1|15|NA
CASSYSGTGYNEQFF
TGTGCCAGCAGTTACTCCGGGACAGGGTACAATGAGCAGTTCTTC
>TRBV5-4|TRBJ2-1|NA|14|NA
CASSPGTLYNEQFF
TGTGCCAGCAGCCCCGGGACTCTCTACAATGAGCAGTTCTTC
>TRBV6-6|TRBJ1-1|TRBD1|16|NA
CASSYSTGELNTEAFF
TGTGCCAGCAGTTACTCGACAGGGGAACTGAACACTGAAGCTTTCTTT
>TRBV27|TRBJ2-3|NA|14|NA
CASSRGHSGDTQYF
TGTGCCAGCAGCCGGGGACATTCGGGGGATACGCAGTATTTT
>TRBV29-1|TRBJ1-1|TRBD1|15|few
CSVLSPGQMNTEAFF
TGCAGCGTTCTCTCCCCGGGACAGATGAACACTGAAGCTTTCTTT
>TRBV7-7|TRBJ1-1|TRBD1|16|once
CASSFPPKGANIEAFF
TGTGCCAGCAGCTTTCCCCCCAAGGGGGCGAACATTGAAGCTTTCTTT
>TRBV10-3|TRBJ2-3|TRBD1|14|NA
CAISETGGTDTQYF
TGTGCCATCAGTGAGACAGGGGGCACAGATACGCAGTATTTT
>TRBV6-6|TRBJ1-1|NA|13|NA
CASSGGGRTEAFF
TGTGCCAGTTCCGGCGGGGGGCGGACTGAAGCTTTCTTT
>TRBV19|TRBJ2-7|NA|16|NA
CASSIITGPGAYEQYF
TGTGCCAGTAGTATAATTACAGGGCCAGGGGCCTACGAGCAGTACTTC
>TRBV10-1|TRBJ2-2|NA|13|NA
CASSRGGTGELFF
TGCGCCAGCAGTCGAGGGGGCACCGGGGAGCTGTTTTTT
>TRBV11-2|TRBJ1-1|NA|15|NA
CASSLGPGVGTEAFF
TGTGCCAGCAGCTTAGGGCCGGGGGTTGGCACTGAAGCTTTCTTT